The 25 T cell receptor beta chains given below trace back to one sample, sequenced in a study of yellow fever vaccine responses in identical twins. TCRdb passed the RT-PCR reads through MiXCR, listing each CDR3 protein once. The profile shows about 34,000 distinct CDR3 sequences, less than 70% of them singletons. The sample was T cells from blood (PBMCs), unsorted or a sorted subset (not recorded which), taken before or after yellow fever vaccination (not recorded which). These receptors were collected from a woman between 18 and 30 years old who received the yellow fever vaccine.

The chain recombines TRBV6-1 with TRBJ1-1; D is ambiguous. Germline CDR1 and CDR2: MNHNS and SASEGT. The CDR3 loop spans 15 amino acids. V was shortened by 6 bases and J by 3 bases, with 17 bases between the two germline ends. CDR3 protein: CASRTLLGPDTEAFF. The CDR3 DNA sequence: TGTGCCAGCAGGACCCTCTTGGGCCCAGACACTGAAGCTTTCTTT.

The chain recombines TRBV12-5 with TRBJ1-1; D gene ambiguous. The germline V and J ends were trimmed by 1 base and 2 bases, with 8 bases remaining between them. The germline V gene encodes CDR1 LGHNT and CDR2 FRNRAP. The CDR3 totals 14 residues. The CDR3 DNA reads as TGTGCTAGTGGTTTGGCTTCGCACAACACTGAAGCTTTCTTT. Its translation: CASGLASHNTEAFF.

With regard to this clonotype: Compared with germline, one end of the junction differs, possibly owing to a read error. The CDR3: CVSSQALAGSNEQFF. The DNA of the CDR3 is TGCGTCAGCAGCCAAGCACTAGCGGGTAGCAATGAGCAGTTCTTC. This chain connects TRBV4-1 to TRBJ2-1, with 9 bases lining up with TRBD2. Germline assignment: CDR1 MGHRA and CDR2 YSYEKL. The CDR3 contains 15 residues.

The rearrangement joins TRBV29-1 to TRBJ1-1, with 10 bases lining up with TRBD1. Looked up from germline, CDR1 is SQVTM and CDR2 is ANQGSEA. Trimming took 4 bases from V and 5 from J; bases not matched to a gene: 10. The CDR3 is 15 residues long. The CDR3 DNA follows: TGCAGCGTTGGGGGGACAGGGGCCGGTCCTACTGAAGCTTTCTTT. Protein: CSVGGTGAGPTEAFF.

The V call is TRBV6-5, the J call TRBJ1-4, with unresolved D. This CDR3 spans 15 amino acids. CDR1 is MNHEY and CDR2 is SVGAGI in the germline V gene. V lost 4 bases, J lost 8 bases, and 17 bases lay in between. CDR3 nucleotides: TGTGCCAGCAGTTCGGGGTCTGGGTTCAGCGAAAAACTGTTTTTT. Translated, it gives CASSSGSGFSEKLFF.

The chain is built from TRBV29-1 and TRBJ2-5; 8 bases match TRBD2. The CDR3 covers 14 residues. Germline lookup yields CDR1 SQVTM and CDR2 ANQGSEA. Losses at the gene ends were 6 bases for V and 4 bases for J; bases not matched to a gene: 10. The CDR3 region is CSVQRLAWGETQYF. The DNA for the CDR3 is TGCAGCGTCCAAAGACTAGCGTGGGGAGAGACCCAGTACTTC.

J is TRBJ1-6 and V is TRBV11-1, with a tentative D call TRBD1 (5 bases). CDR3 length: 15 amino acids. Germline V gene lookup returns CDR1 SGHAT and CDR2 FQDESV (reference sequence). V was shortened by 1 base and J by 5 bases, with 9 bases between the two germline ends. DNA for the CDR3: TGTGCCAGCAGCTTAGTAGGGACGGATAATTCACCCCTCCACTTT. This gives the protein CASSLVGTDNSPLHF.

The chain employs TRBV29-1 and TRBJ2-5, with D perhaps TRBD2 (5 bases). Germline V gene lookup returns CDR1 SQVTM and CDR2 ANQGSEA. The ends were cut back, 4 bases at V and 5 bases at J, with 17 bases in the middle. CDR3 length equals 14 residues. The CDR3 coding sequence is TGCAGCGTTGGGCGGGCCCCGGGGTGGGAGACCCAGTACTTC. It translates to CSVGRAPGWETQYF.

The chain has TRBV2 and TRBJ2-5, with D perhaps TRBD2 (6 bases). The CDR3 is made up of 15 amino acids. Germline lookup yields CDR1 SNHLY and CDR2 FYNNEI. The germline V and J ends were trimmed by 2 bases and 5 bases, with 15 bases remaining between them. The CDR3 DNA is TGTGCCAGCAGTGAACAGGGCCTTGGAGGGGAGACCCAGTACTTC. Translation gives CASSEQGLGGETQYF. Looking up the rest from reference TRBV2 and TRBJ2-5 gives the full variable domain: EPEVTQTPSHQVTQMGQEVILRCVPISNHLYFYWYRQILGQKVEFLVSFYNNEISEKSEIFDDQFSVERPDGSNFTLKIRSTKLEDSAMYFCASSEQGLGGETQYFGPGTRLLVL.

The CDR3 loop reads CASSLGLAVNNEQFF. The CDR3 region has the DNA TGTGCCAGCAGCCTAGGACTAGCGGTTAACAATGAGCAGTTCTTC. The chain uses TRBV11-3 and TRBJ2-1; 10 bases align to TRBD2. Losses at the gene ends were 5 bases for V and 5 bases for J; bases not matched to a gene: 6. The CDR3 has 15 amino acids. CDR1 and CDR2 (germline): SGHNT, YENEEA. The variable domain in full, with the rest retrieved from reference TRBV11-3 and TRBJ2-1, is EAGVVQSPRYKIIEKKQPVAFWCNPISGHNTLYWYLQNLGQGPELLIRYENEEAVDDSQLPKDRFSAERLKGVDSTLKIQPAELGDSAVYLCASSLGLAVNNEQFFGPGTRLTVL.

The V gene is TRBV2, the J gene TRBJ2-6; D is ambiguous. CDR3 size: 15 residues. Germline V gene lookup returns CDR1 SNHLY and CDR2 FYNNEI. V lost 2 bases and J 0 bases, leaving 5 bases between the germline ends. The CDR3 loop is CASSEHFSGANVLTF. CDR3 in DNA: TGTGCCAGCAGTGAACACTTCTCTGGGGCCAACGTCCTGACTTTC.

This sequence joins TRBV29-1 and TRBJ2-1; D gene ambiguous. CDR3 length: 11 residues. The ends were cut back, 2 bases at V and 9 bases at J, with 8 bases in the middle. Germline-derived CDR1 and CDR2 are SQVTM and ANQGSEA. For the CDR3, the DNA is TGCAGCGTTGAAAGGTCTACTGAGCAGTTCTTC. This gives the protein CSVERSTEQFF.

The chain joins TRBV29-1 to TRBJ1-5, with 9 bases aligning to TRBD1. The CDR3 contains 13 residues. Unmatched junction bases numbered 8, after V lost 5 bases and J lost 9 bases. Germline CDR1 reads SQVTM; CDR2 reads ANQGSEA. The CDR3 loop reads CSVWDRAGGPQHF. The CDR3 nucleotides are TGCAGCGTTTGGGACAGGGCCGGAGGGCCCCAGCATTTT. The variable domain in full, with the rest retrieved from reference TRBV29-1 and TRBJ1-5, is SAVISQKPSRDICQRGTSLTIQCQVDSQVTMMFWYRQQPGQSLTLIATANQGSEATYESGFVIDKFPISRPNLTFSTLTVSNMSPEDSSIYLCSVWDRAGGPQHFGDGTRLSIL.

The gene calls are TRBV7-3 and TRBJ2-1, with D perhaps matching TRBD2 (5 bases). The germline gives CDR1 SGHTA, CDR2 FQGTGA. The CDR3 extends over 13 amino acids. V gave up 4 bases and J gave up 2 bases, with 6 bases separating them. The CDR3 nucleotides read TGTGCCAGCAGCTCAGCGGCCTACAATGAGCAGTTCTTC. Translation gives CASSSAAYNEQFF.

V and J are TRBV12-3 or TRBV12-4 and TRBJ2-2; tentatively, D is TRBD1 or TRBD2 (5 bases each). This CDR3 is 14 amino acids long. V was pared by 3 bases and J by 3 bases, with 8 bases between. CDR3 protein: CASSLGEHTGELFF. The CDR3 nucleotides read TGTGCCAGCAGTTTGGGGGAACACACCGGGGAGCTGTTTTTT.

This clonotype has only a few counts. The chain carries TRBV18 and TRBJ1-5; D might be TRBD1 (5 bases). The germline V gene has CDR1 KGHSH and CDR2 LQKENI. The CDR3 is 15 amino acids. Trimming took off 4 bases at V and 7 bases at J, with 17 bases between the two ends. The CDR3: CASSLRDDMGQPQHF. The DNA of the CDR3 is TGTGCCAGCTCACTTAGGGACGACATGGGACAGCCCCAGCATTTT.

The CDR3, as DNA: TGTGCCAGCAGCTTTGGGCGGGCATGGGACGGGGAGCTGTTTTTT. It encodes CASSFGRAWDGELFF. V and J are TRBV7-7 and TRBJ2-2; a weak D match, TRBD2 (5 bases). Between the trimmed V and J ends, which lost 3 bases and 7 bases, there was a span of 15 bases. This CDR3 region has 15 residues. The germline V gene encodes CDR1 SSHAT and CDR2 FNYEAQ (reference sequence).

This clonotype has just a few counts. This chain links TRBV29-1 with TRBJ2-5, with 10 bases that match TRBD1. The CDR3 runs to 16 residues. J was trimmed by 5 bases and V by 3 bases; bases with no gene match: 12. From germline, CDR1 is SQVTM and CDR2 ANQGSEA. CDR3 amino acids: CSVERWTTGGAETQYF. DNA of the CDR3: TGCAGCGTTGAGAGGTGGACGACAGGGGGCGCGGAGACCCAGTACTTC. The variable domain in full, completed from reference TRBV29-1 and TRBJ2-5, reads SAVISQKPSRDICQRGTSLTIQCQVDSQVTMMFWYRQQPGQSLTLIATANQGSEATYESGFVIDKFPISRPNLTFSTLTVSNMSPEDSSIYLCSVERWTTGGAETQYFGPGTRLLVL.

The rearrangement links TRBV13 to TRBJ2-7; 8 positions agree with TRBD1. The J segment lost 12 bases and the V segment lost 8 bases, leaving 15 bases of the junction unmatched. The CDR3 totals 13 residues. The germline gives CDR1 PRHDT, CDR2 FYEKMQ (reference sequence). The CDR3 here is CASAGRSQGASYV. Here the CDR3 DNA reads TGTGCCAGCGCAGGACGATCCCAGGGGGCGTCGTACGTC.

This chain connects TRBV2 to TRBJ2-1; no reliable D call. The germline V and J ends were trimmed by 6 bases and 7 bases, with 10 bases remaining between them. Per the germline V gene, CDR1 is SNHLY and CDR2 is FYNNEI. The CDR3 runs 12 residues. The CDR3 spells CASSGPLNEQFF. CDR3 bases: TGTGCCAGCAGCGGACCCTTGAATGAGCAGTTCTTC.

CDR3 loop: CASSLMGGTEAFF. The CDR3 DNA reads as TGTGCCAGCAGTTTAATGGGGGGAACTGAAGCTTTCTTT. This chain uses TRBV12-3 or TRBV12-4 with TRBJ1-1, with D possibly TRBD1 on 5 matching bases. The CDR3 length is 13 residues. Trimming cost V 2 bases and J 5 bases, with 9 bases left between them.

The V call is TRBV15, the J call TRBJ2-5; D unresolved. CDR3 length: 14 amino acids. The V gene lost 0 bases and the J gene lost 4 bases, with 9 bases spanning the gap. Germline CDR1 LNHNV, CDR2 YYDKDF (reference sequence). CDR3 coding DNA: TGTGCCACCAGCAGAGATGCTGGGTCAGAGACCCAGTACTTC. The encoded protein is CATSRDAGSETQYF.

This rearrangement joins TRBV29-1 to TRBJ2-1, with 7 bases lining up with TRBD2. CDR3 length equals 15 residues. Germline CDR1 reads SQVTM; CDR2 reads ANQGSEA. V gave up 6 bases and J gave up 0 bases; unmatched junction bases: 8. CDR3 loop: CSVDFGGSSYNEQFF. The CDR3 nucleotides are TGCAGCGTGGACTTCGGGGGGAGCTCCTACAATGAGCAGTTCTTC.

The chain is built from TRBV2 and TRBJ2-1; D not certain. The germline V gene has CDR1 SNHLY and CDR2 FYNNEI. The CDR3 covers 16 residues. The V gene lost 3 bases and the J gene lost 6 bases, with 18 bases spanning the gap. This CDR3 reads CASSDSSEHPANEQFF. The CDR3 nucleotides are TGTGCCAGCAGTGATTCTTCGGAGCACCCCGCCAATGAGCAGTTCTTC.

This chain links TRBV2 with TRBJ2-1; D remains unclear. CDR1 is SNHLY, CDR2 FYNNEI, per germline. The V end was cut by 1 base, the J end by 6 bases, with 10 bases between. This CDR3 has 14 amino acids. CDR3 sequence reads: CASSEGLFTNEQFF. The CDR3, as DNA: TGTGCCAGCAGTGAAGGGTTGTTTACCAATGAGCAGTTCTTC.